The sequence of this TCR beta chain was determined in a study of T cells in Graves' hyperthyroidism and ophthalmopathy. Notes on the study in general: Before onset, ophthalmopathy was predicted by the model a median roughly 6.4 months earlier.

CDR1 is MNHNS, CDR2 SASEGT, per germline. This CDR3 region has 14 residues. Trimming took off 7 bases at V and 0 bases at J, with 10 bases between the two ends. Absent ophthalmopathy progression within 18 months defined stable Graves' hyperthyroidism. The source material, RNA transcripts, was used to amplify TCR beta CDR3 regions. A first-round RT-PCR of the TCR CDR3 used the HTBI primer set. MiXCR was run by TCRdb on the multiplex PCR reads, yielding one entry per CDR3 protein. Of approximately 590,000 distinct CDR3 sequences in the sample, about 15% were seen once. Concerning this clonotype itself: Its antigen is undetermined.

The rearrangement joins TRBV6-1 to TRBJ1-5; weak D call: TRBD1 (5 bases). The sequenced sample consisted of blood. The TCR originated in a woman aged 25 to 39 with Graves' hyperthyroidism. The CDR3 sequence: CASKRGVSNQPQHF. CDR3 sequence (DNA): TGTGCCAGCAAACGGGGCGTTAGCAATCAGCCCCAGCATTTT.